This T cell receptor beta chain was sequenced in a study of blood T cells in healthy people across ages. Overall study findings and caveats: Donor CMV status, an unknown factor, possibly confounded changes in expanded clonotypes. A greater number of naive CD4+ cells and higher diversity distinguished long-lived donors from aged donors. Investigators viewed diversity estimates from one million T cells as underestimates, the study reported.

With regard to this clonotype: No antigen is known for it.

A sample-barcoded 5' primer and a J-beta primer mix were used in a second PCR of about 7 to 12 cycles. TCRdb independently ran MiXCR on the 5' RACE reads; one entry per CDR3 protein. Counted here are more than 800,000 distinct CDR3 sequences, more than 25% occurring once; the ten biggest clones make up 17%. This CDR3 has 15 residues. Trimming removed 3 bases from V and 7 bases from J, with 16 bases in between. Germline V lookup: CDR1 MNHEY, CDR2 SVGEGT. Peripheral blood, roughly 9.3 milliliters per donor, was collected. This chain joins TRBV6-2 or TRBV6-3 and TRBJ1-5, with TRBD1 as a possible D gene (5 bases). The receptor's source is a woman of 80 years or more in good health. What was sequenced was blood. CDR3 in DNA: TGTGCCAGCAGTTATGGCCGAGGTCGGGGCCAGCCCCAGCATTTT. Its translation is CASSYGRGRGQPQHF.